The T cell receptor beta chain under discussion was sequenced for a study of blood T cell repertoires in COVID-19 (dated by TCRdb to 2019 to 2021). Study-level background: Samples covering the acute and convalescent phases of COVID-19 were provided by collaborators in the United States, Italy and Spain. The sample metadata nearly always contained a de-identified subject ID, COVID-19 status, age in years and sex. Samples were obtained from the ongoing ImmuneRACE study (first 160 participants) and from over a thousand subjects provided by 6 global collaborators. Deeply sampled blood TCRbeta repertoires from subjects exposed to, actively infected with, or recovered from COVID-19 were included in the dataset. The material from the prospective study consisted of cDNA or gDNA derived from T cells, B-cell-depleted T cells, or PBMCs. The repertoires were released in a freely available public database meant as a resource for research on the immune response to SARS-CoV-2. HLA class I and class II types, where available, came from metadata supplied by the sample provider rather than from assay-based typing.

Another Seattle source contributed samples from volunteer blood donors who had recovered from COVID-19. Whole blood was collected in K2EDTA tubes by collaborating institutions according to the institutions' own protocols. For TCRbeta analysis, collaborator samples were shipped as frozen whole blood, as isolated PBMCs, or as DNA extracted from either sample type. The research as a whole found: Clinical and demographic metadata were provided uncurated, with the amount varying by source and participant.

TCRbeta CDR3 regions were amplified from genomic DNA using the immunoSEQ Assay, a bias-controlled multiplex PCR. The source study handled its data this way. The number of nucleated cells in each sample was estimated by amplification of reference gene primers within the assay. To quantify the absolute abundance of each unique TCRbeta CDR3 rearrangement, sequence reads were collapsed and filtered. For each sample, productive Simpson clonality was calculated as the square root of Simpson's diversity index across productive rearrangements. What TCRdb holds here is the immuneACCESS table cut down to in-frame rearrangements. Part of the clones is not present; checked against another copy, under half of the missing clones reflect an unresolved V gene, and the others are unexplained. That table furnishes V, J and clone size, whereas the DNA furnished D and trimming. The sample has roughly 250,000 clones on record, around 90% of them singletons. Approximately 7.5% of the sample goes to the ten largest clones.

The CDR3 holds 15 amino acids from the cysteine to the phenylalanine. Left in the record is the CDR3 DNA by itself, 45 bases read in frame from the first base. For this chain, trimming is 7 bases at the V end and 3 bases at the J end, and the number of junction bases without a gene match is 8. From a lookup of the germline V gene, CDR1 and CDR2 are SGHTA and FQGNSA. Comments on this clone: The target of this receptor is not known. Base qualities are not at hand, and no much larger clone is one base apart.

Recombination linked TRBV7-2 to TRBJ2-2; 7 bases in between match TRBD1. The clonotype comes from a man aged 55 to 70 who had recovered from COVID-19. The sequencing input was peripheral blood. This receptor carries the CDR3 CASTLRTGYTGELFF. The DNA sequence is given as TGTGCCAGCACCTTGAGGACAGGATACACCGGGGAGCTGTTTTTT.